A single TCR beta chain is shown here with its context. A few counts support this clone. What this receptor recognizes is not known. Base qualities are not provided; no much larger clone lies one nucleotide away. The data stem from a study of T cells in localized non-small cell lung cancer (dated by TCRdb to the early 2020s). Study-level background: The study examined T cell repertoires in under 300 patients with early-stage NSCLC and compared tumors with uninvolved tumor-adjacent lungs. The cohort comprised roughly 240 treatment-naïve NSCLC patients with resected, localized lung tumors. The mean age of the NSCLC patients was roughly 63 years, with 130 or so men and over 100 women.

Paper-wide results and their limitations: A median of around 50 of the top 100 tumor clones were detected in paired uninvolved adjacent lung, and 28 of these tumor clones were also found among the top 100 clones of the paired uninvolved adjacent lung. The highest T cell clonality was observed in uninvolved tumor-adjacent lung, where clonality exceeded that of tumor, suggesting that antigenic responses were more focused in uninvolved tumor-adjacent lung. Higher blood T cell density associated with longer overall survival, while higher adjacent-lung clonality associated with shorter survival. Because of the exploratory design, TCR variables were selected using unadjusted p-values without false-discovery rate correction. Multi-region tumor sequencing was not performed, so intratumor heterogeneity could not be excluded.

Reading from cysteine to phenylalanine, the CDR3 counts 16 amino acids. Of all the DNA, just the CDR3 is kept, 48 bases in frame from base 1. The germline V gene sets CDR1 to ENHRY and CDR2 to SYGVKD. V is shortened by 2 bases, J by 11 bases, and the region joining them spans 22 bases. At diagnosis, peripheral blood, uninvolved tumor-adjacent lung and tumor were collected and stored as a combination of fresh-frozen and FFPE material. For TCR repertoire profiling, blood samples were analyzed as peripheral blood mononuclear cells. The immunoSEQ Assay was used to sequence TCR beta CDR3 regions from DNA. The published analysis was carried out like this. T cell density was computed as TCR beta template counts normalized to usable DNA estimated by amplifying housekeeping genes. Richness was estimated using the preseqR package, with extrapolation to 400,000 templates for PBMC samples and to 120,000 templates for tissue samples. Clonality was defined by subtracting Pielou's evenness from one. Tissue-enriched TCRs were identified through differential abundance testing performed on productive amino-acid clonotypes, with a minimum total count of 5 and an alpha of 0.1. The Jaccard Index and the Morisita Overlap Index were used to quantify repertoire overlap between compartments. GLIPH grouped TCR beta CDR3s together with public tetramer-defined viral CDR3s, and a viral motif had to include at least three viral sequences and also show V-gene enrichment. The immuneACCESS repertoire file appears here via TCRdb, limited to in-frame rearrangements. These files lack a portion of the clones; in checked studies, under half of the deficit traces to unresolved V genes, and the cause of the others is not known. Clone size and the V and J calls come from that table; the DNA yielded D and trimming. This sample holds tens of thousands of clones; over 80% were observed only once. Clones ranked in the top ten supply about a sixth of the sample.

This receptor chain uses TRBV10-3 and TRBJ1-5; TRBD1 is a possible D gene, resting on 6 matching bases. This receptor was taken from a man aged 40 to 75 with stage III lung adenocarcinoma. The sequencing used peripheral blood mononuclear cells, collected before any cancer treatment. The nucleotide sequence reads as follows: TGTGCCATCAGTGAGGGTCGGAGGGGGTTAAGGGAGACCCAGCATTTT. Its translation is CAISEGRRGLRETQHF.